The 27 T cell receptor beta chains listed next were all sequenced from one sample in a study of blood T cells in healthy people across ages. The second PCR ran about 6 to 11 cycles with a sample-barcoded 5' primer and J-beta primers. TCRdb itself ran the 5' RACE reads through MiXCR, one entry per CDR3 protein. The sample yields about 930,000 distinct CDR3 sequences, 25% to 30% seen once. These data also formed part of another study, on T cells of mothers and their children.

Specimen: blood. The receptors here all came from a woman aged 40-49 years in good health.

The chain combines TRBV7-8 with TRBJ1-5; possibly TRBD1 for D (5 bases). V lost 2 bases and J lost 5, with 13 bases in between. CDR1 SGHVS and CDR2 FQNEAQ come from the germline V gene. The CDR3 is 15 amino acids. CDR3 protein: CASSLRGSRDQPQHF. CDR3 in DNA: TGTGCCAGCAGCTTACGGGGCAGCAGAGATCAGCCCCAGCATTTT.

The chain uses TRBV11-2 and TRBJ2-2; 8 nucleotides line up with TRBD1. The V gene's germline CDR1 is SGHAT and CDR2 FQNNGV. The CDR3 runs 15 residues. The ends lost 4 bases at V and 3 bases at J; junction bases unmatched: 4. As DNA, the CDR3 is TGTGCCAGCAGCTCCTCGGGACAGGACACCGGGGAGCTGTTTTTT. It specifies CASSSSGQDTGELFF.

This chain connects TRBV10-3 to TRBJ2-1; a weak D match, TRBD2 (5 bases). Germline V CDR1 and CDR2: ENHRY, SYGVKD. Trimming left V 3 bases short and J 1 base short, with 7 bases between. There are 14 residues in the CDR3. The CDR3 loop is CAISDSGSYNEQFF. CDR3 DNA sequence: TGTGCCATCAGTGACTCGGGGTCCTACAATGAGCAGTTCTTC.

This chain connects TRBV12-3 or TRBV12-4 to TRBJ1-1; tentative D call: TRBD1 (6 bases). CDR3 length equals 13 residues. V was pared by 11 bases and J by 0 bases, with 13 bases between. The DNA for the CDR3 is TGTGCCGGAAGCTCAGGGGTGAACACTGAAGCTTTCTTT. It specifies CAGSSGVNTEAFF.

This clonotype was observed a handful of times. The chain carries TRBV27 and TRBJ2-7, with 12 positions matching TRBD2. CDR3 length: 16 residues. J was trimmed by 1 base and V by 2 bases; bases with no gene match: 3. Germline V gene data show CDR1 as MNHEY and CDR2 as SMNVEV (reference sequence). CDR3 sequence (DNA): TGTGCCAGCAGTTTACTAACTAGCGGGGGGTCCTACGAGCAGTACTTC. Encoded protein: CASSLLTSGGSYEQYF.

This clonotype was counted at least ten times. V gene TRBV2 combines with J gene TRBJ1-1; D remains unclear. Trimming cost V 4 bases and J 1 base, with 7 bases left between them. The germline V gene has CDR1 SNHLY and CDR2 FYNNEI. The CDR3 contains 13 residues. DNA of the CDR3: TGTGCCAGCAGTGTCGCGGAGAACACTGAAGCTTTCTTT. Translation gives CASSVAENTEAFF. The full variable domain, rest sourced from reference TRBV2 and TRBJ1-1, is EPEVTQTPSHQVTQMGQEVILRCVPISNHLYFYWYRQILGQKVEFLVSFYNNEISEKSEIFDDQFSVERPDGSNFTLKIRSTKLEDSAMYFCASSVAENTEAFFGQGTRLTVV.

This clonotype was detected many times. The CDR3 DNA reads TGCGCCAGCAGCCCGAGGGAGGGGCACGCTTACAATGAGCAGTTCTTC. The encoded protein is CASSPREGHAYNEQFF. V is TRBV5-1 and J is TRBJ2-1; 7 positions match TRBD2. The germline gives CDR1 SGHRS, CDR2 YFSETQ. V trimming: 4 bases; J trimming: 4 bases; junction bases outside the gene matches: 11. The CDR3 has 16 residues.

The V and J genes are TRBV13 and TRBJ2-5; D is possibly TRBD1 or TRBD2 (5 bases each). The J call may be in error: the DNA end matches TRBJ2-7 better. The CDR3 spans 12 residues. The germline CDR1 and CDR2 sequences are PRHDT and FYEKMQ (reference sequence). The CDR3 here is CASSDRGHEQYF. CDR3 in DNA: TGTGCCAGCAGCGACCGGGGCCACGAGCAGTACTTC.

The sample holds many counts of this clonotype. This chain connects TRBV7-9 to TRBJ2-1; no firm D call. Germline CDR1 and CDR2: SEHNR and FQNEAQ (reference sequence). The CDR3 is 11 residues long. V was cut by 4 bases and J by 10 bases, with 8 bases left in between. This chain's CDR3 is CASSSLGEQFF. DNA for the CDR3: TGTGCCAGCAGCTCCCTTGGGGAGCAGTTCTTC.

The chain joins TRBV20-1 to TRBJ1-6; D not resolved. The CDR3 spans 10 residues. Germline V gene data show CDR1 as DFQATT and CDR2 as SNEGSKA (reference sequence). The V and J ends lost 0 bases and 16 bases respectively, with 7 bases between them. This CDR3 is CSAREETLHF. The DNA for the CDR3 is TGCAGTGCTAGAGAAGAGACACTCCACTTT.

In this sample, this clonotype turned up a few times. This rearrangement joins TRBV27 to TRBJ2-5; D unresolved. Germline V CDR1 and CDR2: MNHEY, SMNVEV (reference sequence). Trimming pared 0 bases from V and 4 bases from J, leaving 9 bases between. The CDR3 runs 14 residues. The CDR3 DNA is TGTGCCAGCAGTTTATCGCCCGGGTCAGAGACCCAGTACTTC. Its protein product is CASSLSPGSETQYF.

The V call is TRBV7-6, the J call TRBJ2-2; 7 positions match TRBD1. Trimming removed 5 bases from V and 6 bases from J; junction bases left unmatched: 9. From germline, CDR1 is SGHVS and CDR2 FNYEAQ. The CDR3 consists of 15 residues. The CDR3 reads CASSPTGVKAGELFF. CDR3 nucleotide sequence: TGTGCCAGCAGCCCTACAGGGGTGAAGGCCGGGGAGCTGTTTTTT.

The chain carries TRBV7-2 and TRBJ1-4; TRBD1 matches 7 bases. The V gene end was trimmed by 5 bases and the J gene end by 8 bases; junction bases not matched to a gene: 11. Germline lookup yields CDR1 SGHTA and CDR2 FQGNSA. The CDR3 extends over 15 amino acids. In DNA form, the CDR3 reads TGTGCCAGCAGCCCACCGGGACAGAGGGAAGAAAAACTGTTTTTT. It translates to CASSPPGQREEKLFF.

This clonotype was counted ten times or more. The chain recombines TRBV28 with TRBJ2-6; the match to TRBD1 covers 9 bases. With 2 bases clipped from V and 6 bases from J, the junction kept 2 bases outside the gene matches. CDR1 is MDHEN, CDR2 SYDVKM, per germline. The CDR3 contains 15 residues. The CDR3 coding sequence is TGTGCCAGCAGTTTAGGGGACAGGGAGGCCAACGTCCTGACTTTC. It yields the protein CASSLGDREANVLTF.

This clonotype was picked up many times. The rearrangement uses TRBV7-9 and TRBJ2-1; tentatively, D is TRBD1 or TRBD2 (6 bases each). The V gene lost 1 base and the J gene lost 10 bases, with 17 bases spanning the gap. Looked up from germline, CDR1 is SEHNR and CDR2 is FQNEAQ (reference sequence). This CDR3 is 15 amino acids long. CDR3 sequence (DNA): TGTGCCAGCAGCTTAGAGGGGGGACTCCTAGCGGAGCAGTTCTTC. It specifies CASSLEGGLLAEQFF.

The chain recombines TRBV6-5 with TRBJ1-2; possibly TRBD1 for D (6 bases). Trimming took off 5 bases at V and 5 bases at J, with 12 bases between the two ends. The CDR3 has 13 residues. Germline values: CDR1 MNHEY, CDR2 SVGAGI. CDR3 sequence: CASSRDKGYGYTF. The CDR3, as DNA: TGTGCCAGCAGTCGGGACAAGGGGTATGGCTACACCTTC.

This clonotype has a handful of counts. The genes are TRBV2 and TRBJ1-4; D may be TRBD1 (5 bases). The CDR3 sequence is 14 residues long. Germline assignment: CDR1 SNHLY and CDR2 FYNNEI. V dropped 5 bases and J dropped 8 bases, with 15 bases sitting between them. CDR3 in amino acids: CASSRTPGGEKLFF. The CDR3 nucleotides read TGTGCCAGCAGTCGGACACCGGGAGGGGAAAAACTGTTTTTT.

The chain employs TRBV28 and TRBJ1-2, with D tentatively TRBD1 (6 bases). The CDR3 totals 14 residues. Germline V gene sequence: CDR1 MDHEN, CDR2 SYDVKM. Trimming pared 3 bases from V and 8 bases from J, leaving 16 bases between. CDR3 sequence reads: CASSFLNREGGYTF. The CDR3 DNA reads TGTGCCAGCAGTTTTCTCAACAGGGAGGGAGGCTACACCTTC.

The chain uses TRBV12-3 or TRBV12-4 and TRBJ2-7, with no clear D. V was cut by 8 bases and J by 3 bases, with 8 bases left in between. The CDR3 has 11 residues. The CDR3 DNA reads TGTGCCAGCGGTGATGGCTACGAGCAGTACTTC. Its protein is CASGDGYEQYF.

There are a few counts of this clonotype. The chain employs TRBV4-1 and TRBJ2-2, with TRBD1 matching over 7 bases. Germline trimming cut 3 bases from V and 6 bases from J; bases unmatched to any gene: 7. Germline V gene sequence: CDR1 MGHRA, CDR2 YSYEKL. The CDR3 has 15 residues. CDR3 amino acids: CASSHNRGRAGELFF. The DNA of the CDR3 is TGCGCCAGCAGCCACAACAGGGGAAGGGCCGGGGAGCTGTTTTTT.

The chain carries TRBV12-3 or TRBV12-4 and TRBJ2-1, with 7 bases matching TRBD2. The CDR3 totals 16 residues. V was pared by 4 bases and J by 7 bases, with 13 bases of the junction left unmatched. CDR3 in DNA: TGTGCCAGCAGTTCCCCGAATTCCGGGGGGTTAAATGAGCAGTTCTTC. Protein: CASSSPNSGGLNEQFF.

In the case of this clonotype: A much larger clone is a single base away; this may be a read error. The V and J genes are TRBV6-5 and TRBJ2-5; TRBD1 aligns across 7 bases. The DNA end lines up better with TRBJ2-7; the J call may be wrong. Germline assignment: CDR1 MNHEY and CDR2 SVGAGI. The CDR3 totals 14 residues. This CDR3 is CASSYLGTDGEQYF. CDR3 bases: TGTGCCAGCAGTTACCTAGGGACAGATGGCGAGCAGTACTTC.

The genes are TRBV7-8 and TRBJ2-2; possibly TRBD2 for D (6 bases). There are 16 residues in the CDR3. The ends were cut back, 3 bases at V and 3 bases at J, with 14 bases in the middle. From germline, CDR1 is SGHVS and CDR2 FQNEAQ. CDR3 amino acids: CASSFERLVDTGELFF. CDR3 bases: TGTGCCAGCAGCTTTGAGAGACTAGTGGACACCGGGGAGCTGTTTTTT.

The CDR3 spells CASSPSQRYQETQYF. The CDR3 DNA follows: TGCGCCAGCAGCCCATCACAGAGGTACCAAGAGACCCAGTACTTC. The V and J genes are TRBV4-3 and TRBJ2-5, with D unresolved. CDR3 length equals 15 residues. Looked up from germline, CDR1 is LGHNA and CDR2 is YSLEER. Trimming cost V 4 bases and J 0 bases, with 12 bases left between them.

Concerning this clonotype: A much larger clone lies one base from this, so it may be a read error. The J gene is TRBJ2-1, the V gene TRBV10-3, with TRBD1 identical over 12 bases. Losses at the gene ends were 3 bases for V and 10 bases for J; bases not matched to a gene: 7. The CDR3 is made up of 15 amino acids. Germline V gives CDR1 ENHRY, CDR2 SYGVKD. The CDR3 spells CAISDSGQGANEQFF. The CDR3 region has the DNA TGTGCCATCAGTGATTCGGGACAGGGGGCCAACGAGCAGTTCTTC.

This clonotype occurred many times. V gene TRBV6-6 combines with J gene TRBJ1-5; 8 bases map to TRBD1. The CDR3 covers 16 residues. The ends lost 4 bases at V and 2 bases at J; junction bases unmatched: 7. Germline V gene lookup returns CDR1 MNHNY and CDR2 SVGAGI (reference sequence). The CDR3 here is CASSWGRGRGNQPQHF. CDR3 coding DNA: TGTGCCAGCAGTTGGGGCAGGGGGCGAGGCAATCAGCCCCAGCATTTT.

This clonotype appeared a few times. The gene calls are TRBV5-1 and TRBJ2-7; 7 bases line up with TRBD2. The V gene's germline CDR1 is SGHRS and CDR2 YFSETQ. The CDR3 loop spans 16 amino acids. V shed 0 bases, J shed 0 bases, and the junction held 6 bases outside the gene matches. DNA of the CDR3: TGCGCCAGCAGCTTGGCCCTTGGACTAGTCTCCTACGAGCAGTACTTC. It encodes CASSLALGLVSYEQYF. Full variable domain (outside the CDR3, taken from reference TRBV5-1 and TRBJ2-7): KAGVTQTPRYLIKTRGQQVTLSCSPISGHRSVSWYQQTPGQGLQFLFEYFSETQRNKGNFPGRFSGRQFSNSRSEMNVSTLELGDSALYLCASSLALGLVSYEQYFGPGTRLTVT.